The rows below give T cell receptor beta chains drawn from one sample of a study of OX40 agonist ivuxolimab in advanced cancers. Here immunoSEQ multiplex PCR was the method, and the copy in TCRdb shows in-frame clones only, minus some. The data show some 57,000 clones, with 85% to 90% seen just once and roughly 5.9% held by the top ten. Specimen: CD4+ or CD8+ T cells sorted from blood, collected in a trial of the OX40 agonist ivuxolimab. Every receptor here comes from an adult with an advanced solid tumor such as melanoma, head and neck, liver or kidney cancer. Each CDR3 is given with its conserved first and last residue. The order of the fields is V gene, clone size, D gene, J gene, CDR3 DNA, CDR3 protein. The D gene is left open where the match is weak. Clone size is not always given. Where it is, it says once, few, many or a class for expanded clones.

>TRBV6-1|few|TRBD1|TRBJ1-5
TGTGCCAGCCGTGACAGGGTCAGCAATCAGCCCCAGCATTTT
CASRDRVSNQPQHF
>TRBV6-5|.|TRBD2|TRBJ2-3
TGTGCCAGCAGTTACTCGGCTACTAGCGGGAGTTTGTATTTT
CASSYSATSGSLYF
>TRBV6-5|.|TRBD2|TRBJ2-7
TGTGCCAGCAGTTACATCGGGAGGGCCGATAACGAGCAGTACTTC
CASSYIGRADNEQYF
>TRBV18|.|TRBD2|TRBJ2-1
TGTGCCAGCTCCCCTACTAGCGGGAGCTACAATGAGCAGTTCTTC
CASSPTSGSYNEQFF
>TRBV27|.|.|TRBJ2-6
TGTGCCAGCAGTCGGCAGGGGACTGGGGCCAACGTCCTGACTTTC
CASSRQGTGANVLTF
>TRBV18|.|TRBD1|TRBJ2-1
TGTGCCAGCTCGCACGACAGGGCGAATGAGCGGTTCTTC
CASSHDRANERFF
>TRBV7-8|.|.|TRBJ2-5
TGTGCCAGCAGCTTCTCTAGCTACCAAGAGACCCAGTACTTC
CASSFSSYQETQYF
>TRBV13|.|.|TRBJ1-3
TGTGCCAGCAGCCGACGGGACAAAAGTTTCTCTGGAAACACCATATATTTT
CASSRRDKSFSGNTIYF
>TRBV28|once|.|TRBJ2-7
TGTGCCAGCAGTCAAGGGGGACCCAACGAGCAGTACTTC
CASSQGGPNEQYF
>TRBV9|.|.|TRBJ2-6
TGTGCCAGCAGCCCTGGAGTCTCTGGGGCCAACGTCCTGACTTTC
CASSPGVSGANVLTF
>TRBV6-1|.|.|TRBJ1-5
TGTGCCAGCAGTGATGTAGGTAGCAATCAGCCCCAGCATTTT
CASSDVGSNQPQHF
>TRBV5-1|.|.|TRBJ2-3
TGCGCCAGCAGCTTGAGGGTGGGGGGAGCAGATACGCAGTATTTT
CASSLRVGGADTQYF
>TRBV7-3|.|.|TRBJ2-5
TGTGCCAGCAGCTTAACTAGAGAAAGTCCGGAGACCCAGTACTTC
CASSLTRESPETQYF
>TRBV2|.|.|TRBJ2-7
TGTGCCAGCAAAGGCGGCGGGCCTTACGAGCAGTACTTC
CASKGGGPYEQYF
>TRBV18|.|TRBD1|TRBJ2-7
TGTGCCAGCTCGGTTGGACAGGGGATCACCTACGAGCAGTACTTC
CASSVGQGITYEQYF
>TRBV18|once|.|TRBJ2-2
TGTGCCAGCTCACCGCTTGGGGGGCGCCCCGGCAGAAACACCGGGGAGCTGTTTTTT
CASSPLGGRPGRNTGELFF
>TRBV11-2|.|.|TRBJ2-7
TGTGCCAGCAGCTCGCAGGGCTACGAGCAGTACTTC
CASSSQGYEQYF
>TRBV6-5|once|.|TRBJ1-3
TGTGCCAGCGGGATCAGTACTGGAAACACCATATATTTT
CASGISTGNTIYF
>TRBV7-3|.|.|TRBJ2-3
TGTGCCAGCAGGTTCAGATCCGGGACCTACCGGGATACGCAGTATTTT
CASRFRSGTYRDTQYF
>TRBV4-2|.|TRBD1|TRBJ1-1
TGTGCCAGCAGCCAAACGGACAGGGGGAACACTGAAGCTTTCTTT
CASSQTDRGNTEAFF
>TRBV5-1|.|.|TRBJ2-2
TGCGCCAGCCGAGAAAGTAGTACGAACACCGGGGAGCTGTTTTTT
CASRESSTNTGELFF
>TRBV19|.|TRBD1|TRBJ2-7
TGTGCCAGTAGCTTTACAGGGGTCGGTTACGAGCAGTACTTC
CASSFTGVGYEQYF